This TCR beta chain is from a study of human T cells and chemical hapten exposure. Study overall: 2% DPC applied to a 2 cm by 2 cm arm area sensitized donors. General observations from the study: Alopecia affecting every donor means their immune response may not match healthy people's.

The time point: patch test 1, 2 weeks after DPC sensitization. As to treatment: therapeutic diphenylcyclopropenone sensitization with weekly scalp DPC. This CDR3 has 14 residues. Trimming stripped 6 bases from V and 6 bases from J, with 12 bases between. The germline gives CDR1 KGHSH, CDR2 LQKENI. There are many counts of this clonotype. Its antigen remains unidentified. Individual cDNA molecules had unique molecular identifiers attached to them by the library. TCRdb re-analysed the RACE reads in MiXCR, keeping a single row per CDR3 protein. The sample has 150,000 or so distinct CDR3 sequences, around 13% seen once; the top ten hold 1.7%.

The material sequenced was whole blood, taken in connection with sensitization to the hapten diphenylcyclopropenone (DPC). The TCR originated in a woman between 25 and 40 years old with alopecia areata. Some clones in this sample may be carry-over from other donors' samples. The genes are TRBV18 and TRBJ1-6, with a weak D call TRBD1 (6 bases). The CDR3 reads CASSADSLNSPLHF. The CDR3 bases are TGTGCCAGCTCGGCGGACAGCCTTAATTCACCCCTCCACTTT.